The text below deals with one T cell receptor beta chain. The sample belongs to a study of blood T cell repertoires in COVID-19. In the original processing: Reference gene primers were amplified, and this amplification served to estimate nucleated cell counts. Repertoires were generated with immunoSEQ multiplex PCR, while TCRdb's copy carries only in-frame clones and drops some. For V, J and clone size, that table is used; D and trimming come from the DNA. In the table there are approximately 34,000 clones, 80% of which are singletons. In germline, CDR1 is SNHLY, CDR2 FYNNEI. There are 15 residues in the CDR3. V shed 9 bases and J shed 1 base, with 18 bases lying between them.

The source is a woman aged 70-85 years with acute or convalescent COVID-19. The chain recombines TRBV2 with TRBJ1-1; D is ambiguous. The sequenced sample consisted of peripheral blood. This CDR3 reads CASPEGSGWNTEAFF. CDR3 bases: TGTGCCAGTCCAGAGGGTAGCGGGTGGAACACTGAAGCTTTCTTT.